This TCR beta chain came from a study of vaccination effects on CD4 cells after COVID-19. Concerning this clone: The antigen is undetermined.

Germline lookup yields CDR1 SGHTA and CDR2 FQGTGA. This CDR3 has 13 residues. The V end lost 5 bases, the J end lost 3 bases, and 10 bases lay between the germline ends. Sequenced by immunoSEQ multiplex PCR; TCRdb stores in-frame clones only, minus some. The sample lists roughly 70,000 clones, 76% occurring once. Sequencing followed a ViraFEST assay step that expanded antigen-specific CD4+ T cells with viral peptide pools. Culture lasted 10 days before CD4+ T cell isolation. Two-dose BNT162b2 or mRNA-1273 vaccination was given to participants. With 10 ug/ml peptides and about 9.2 IU/ml IL-2, fewer than 2.5 million PBMC per well were cultured. A half-medium replacement with IL-2 medium was carried out on days 3 and 7.

The receptor comes from a human donor who received a COVID-19 vaccine. The specimen comprised CD4+ T cells from PBMCs cultured with HCoV-OC43 spike peptides, sampled after COVID-19 vaccination. Specified subset: HCoV-OC43 spike overlapping peptide pool stimulation. The V call is TRBV7-3, the J call TRBJ1-1; possible D gene TRBD1, 5 bases. The CDR3 sequence is CASSPGTYTEAFF. CDR3 nucleotides: TGTGCCAGCAGCCCCGGGACTTACACTGAAGCTTTCTTT.